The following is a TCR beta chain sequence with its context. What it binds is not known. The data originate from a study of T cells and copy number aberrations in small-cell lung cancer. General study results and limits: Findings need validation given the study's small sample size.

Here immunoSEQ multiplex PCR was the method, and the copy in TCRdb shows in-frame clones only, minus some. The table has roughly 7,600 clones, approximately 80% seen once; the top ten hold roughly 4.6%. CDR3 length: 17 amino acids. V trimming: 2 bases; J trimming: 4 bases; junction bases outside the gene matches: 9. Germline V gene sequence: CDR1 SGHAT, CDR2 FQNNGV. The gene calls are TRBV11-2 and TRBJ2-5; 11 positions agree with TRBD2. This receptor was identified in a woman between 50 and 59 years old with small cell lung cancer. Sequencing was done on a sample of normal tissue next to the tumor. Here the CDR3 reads CASSLTLAGGGRETQYF. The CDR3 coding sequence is TGTGCCAGCAGCTTAACTCTAGCGGGAGGTGGGCGAGAGACCCAGTACTTC.